This T cell receptor beta chain was observed in a study of PD-L1 blockade in urothelial cancer. Study as a whole: Males with urothelial cancer arising in the bladder constituted about 85% of the roughly 30 patients.

Here immunoSEQ multiplex PCR was the method, and the copy in TCRdb shows in-frame clones only, minus some. The sample yields 90,000 or so clones, nearly 90% seen once. The CDR3 has 14 amino acids. The germline CDR1 and CDR2 sequences are MNHEY and SMNVEV (reference sequence). The junction had 7 bases not matched to a gene; V was cut back by 8 bases and J by 2 bases. As for time point: pretreatment peripheral blood. Specimen: PBMCs, collected around atezolizumab (anti-PD-L1) treatment. The chain recombines TRBV27 with TRBJ2-3; TRBD2 agrees at 7 bases. The clonotype originates from a man aged 60 to 69 with urothelial cancer. The chain's CDR3 is CASGDGRLTDTQYF. CDR3 sequence (DNA): TGTGCCAGCGGGGACGGGAGGCTCACAGATACGCAGTATTTT.